What follows is one T cell receptor (beta chain) and its context. Its recognized antigen is unknown. Base qualities are not provided; no much larger clone lies one nucleotide away. Library construction relied on the immunoSEQ multiplex PCR assay. A mixture of 60 forward primers for TCR Vbeta segments and 13 reverse primers for TCR Jbeta segments was used in the multiplex PCR. The CDR3 region of rearranged TCR beta genes was amplified from genomic DNA by a multiplex PCR assay. On the Illumina HiSeq System, the amplified TCR beta libraries were sequenced as 87-base-pair reads. Per the authors' processing: A later analysis tallied tens of millions of unique TCR beta chains across the 666 repertoires, and about 12 million of those chains were shared by two or more donors. To remove PCR and sequencing errors, raw reads were error-corrected and collapsed into unique sequences using a nearest-neighbor algorithm that merged closely related sequences. V, D and J gene segments were assigned by aligning CDR3 sequences to IMGT reference sequences. For a sequence to be retained, a match of at least six nucleotides to both a V gene segment and a J gene segment was required. Rearrangements were called productive when the CDR3 lacked stop codons and stayed in frame with V and J; all others were non-productive. Following IMGT convention, CDR3 was defined as the stretch from the second conserved V-encoded cysteine up to the conserved J-encoded phenylalanine. The earlier analysis of fewer than 750 of the donors excluded sequences that lacked an unambiguous match to a single V gene segment. In an earlier analysis of 587 of the donors, a V segment was called functional when productive rearrangements were above 56.7%, and segregating when the standard deviation between donors exceeded 5%. A statistical classification framework was built for diagnosing cytomegalovirus status from the catalog of TCR beta chain sequences. In a later analysis, TCR nucleotide sequences were compared against IMGT/GENE-DB human TR gene sequences so that V and J genes could be assigned. A later analysis assigned CDR3 sequences and most-parsimonious VDJ recombination scenarios with the TCRdist pipeline. In a later analysis, each TCR beta chain was defined by its CDR3 amino acid sequence together with its V-gene family, and reads without a unique V-gene family were excluded. In a later analysis, some 600 highly shared, low-generation-probability nucleotide sequences were removed to address suspected cross-contamination and a sequencing artifact. A later analysis calculated a clonal expansion index for each public chain from normalized within-repertoire ranks of inferred template counts. In a later analysis, generation probabilities were computed with a VDJ recombination model fitted to out-of-frame rearrangements, and the resulting probabilities were checked against IGoR. Hypergeometric tests were used in a later analysis to score TCR-TCR, TCR-HLA and TCR-CMV co-occurrence, with a repertoire-size bias correction applied to the TCR pairs. In a later analysis, false discovery rates were estimated by permuting HLA or CMV assignments 20 times. A later analysis grouped co-occurring TCRs with DBSCAN, adding TCRdist sequence similarity when clustering within HLA-allele-positive subsets. Repertoires with fewer than 30,000 or more than 120,000 public chains were left out of co-occurrence clustering, as were roughly five repertoires with anomalous nucleotide sharing. In its TCRdb copy, this immuneACCESS table keeps in-frame sequences only and misses some clones. Where compared with another copy, unresolved V genes explain less than half of these, and the others have no known cause. The DNA gave D and trimming, while V, J and clone size come from that table. This sample comprises some 93,000 clones, approximately 9% of them detected only once. Together, the top ten hold around 4.9% of the sample.

The CDR3 sequence holds 20 residues, the cysteine and phenylalanine included. The DNA shown is the 60-base CDR3, in frame from base 1. The sample comes from a study of cytomegalovirus exposure and HLA in healthy donors (dated by TCRdb to the late 2010s). At the level of the whole study: According to an earlier analysis of around 600 of the donors, 150 million to 200 million T cells yielded roughly 110 million unique TCR beta sequences and less than 300 Gb of sequence data. In a later genetic analysis, genome-wide SNP genotypes for 398 of the 666 donors were used, and that subset was treated as a discovery cohort. On average, about 200,000 unique TCR beta nucleotide sequences were sequenced per donor among about 400 genotyped donors of the cohort, with 15% to 20% of those sequences being non-productive. Roughly 300 gigabases of sequencing data and tens of millions of unique TCR sequences were included in an early release covering roughly 700 HLA-typed donors. The aim of the study was to test whether cataloging public T cell receptors could identify signatures of past pathogen exposure. Typing coverage varied by locus: about 620-640 donors for A, B, C, DRB1 and DQB1; 522 for DQA1; about 600 for DPA1; around 450 for DPB1. In an earlier analysis of a few hundred of the donors, high-throughput TCR beta sequencing was used to judge whether each TCR beta V gene segment behaved as functional or pseudogenic. Because of strong linkage in the cohort, roughly five DR-DQ haplotypes were treated as single units for association and clustering. Donor age, sex, ethnicity and CMV serostatus were collected together with the repertoire data. Both class I and class II loci were covered by HLA typing, at four-digit resolution. A separate validation cohort of 100 to 150 different subjects was used in addition to the roughly 700-subject first cohort. To predict cytomegalovirus infection status, the study brought together high-throughput TCR immunosequencing, statistical association of individual TCRs with disease status, and machine learning. The later analysis used no new phenotypic data to find candidate immune exposures, relying instead on TCR beta sequences and their occurrence across donors. The study profiled the T cell repertoires of 500 to 800 subjects by immunosequencing and related them to cytomegalovirus serostatus. Every discovery cohort repertoire had been produced on one sequencing platform. The genetic ancestry cluster associated with self-reported Caucasian donors included 81% of the roughly 380 genotyped donors. In a later analysis, previously published TCR beta repertoires from 666 donors were re-analyzed and high-resolution HLA genotyping was added so that TCR occurrence patterns could be studied.

The cohort comprised 670 or so healthy bone marrow donors. Cohort members were all nominally healthy when sampled, although unrecorded immune exposures were likely present. The donor tested CMV seropositive and was one of the 289 seropositive cohort members. Each donor provided a peripheral blood sample, and peripheral blood mononuclear cells were used for TCR beta sequencing. Genomic DNA extraction from the blood cell samples was performed with the Qiagen DNeasy Blood Extraction Kit. Study-level results and caveats: Several of the top co-occurrence clusters appeared to be linked to parvovirus B19, influenza, CMV and Epstein-Barr virus, according to a later analysis. While some public TCRs were present in many individuals, most TCR sequences turned up only very rarely across donors. According to a later analysis, TCR association rates differed among HLA loci, with DRB1 alleles showing the most associated TCRs and HLA-C alleles showing the fewest. Compared with equally common non-associated chains, HLA-associated TCR beta chains in a later analysis were more clonally expanded and had lower generation probabilities. For the cohort, immune exposure information was limited to CMV serostatus. Some IMGT-functional V segments, including TRBV6-2 and TRBV6-3, could not be distinguished by the 87-base-pair reads and were therefore excluded. A cluster of highly shared sequence variants was judged likely to represent a technical artifact of the sequencing pipeline. Cytomegalovirus status was reported to be diagnosed by the classifier with high specificity and sensitivity in both the original and validation cohorts. Strong co-occurrence of HLA alleles, especially DR and DQ, made assigning TCR associations to individual alleles difficult. In an earlier analysis of approximately 590 of the donors, most TCR beta V segments were observed in productive rearrangements about 90% or about 30% of the time, broadly matching IMGT annotations. According to a later genetic analysis, donors in an Asian-associated ancestry cluster had fewer N-insertions in productive TCRs than the roughly 670-donor mean. Specific HLA alleles were associated with roughly 17,000 TCR beta sequences at a false discovery rate of 0.05 in a later analysis. In vitro tests confirmed that a few of the cytomegalovirus-associated TCR beta chains recognize cytomegalovirus antigens. The authors suggested that the approach could potentially be extended to other disease states and immunological phenotypes. Because some donors lacked HLA typing at each locus, the association tests relied only on the typed subset. Roughly uniform sequencing depth across donors was assumed in presence/absence analyses, although this assumption may not hold. In a later analysis, most CMV-associated TCR beta chains were found to appear HLA-restricted, with HLA associations seemingly driven largely by CMV exposure. This cohort had only TCR beta chains sequenced, and the lack of alpha or paired-chain data limited which features could be detected. The study gave a list of roughly 150 TCR beta chains associated with cytomegalovirus. A further reported finding was that TCR beta sequences accurately predicted the HLA-A and HLA-B alleles for most subjects in the first cohort. Over 15 rarely observed V segments, including chromosome 9 orphons, were excluded from the earlier analysis of several hundred of the donors because counts were too low. An association between a missense DCLRE1C variant and V-gene and J-gene trimming of TCR beta chains was found in a later genetic analysis and replicated in an independent cohort. Linkage disequilibrium might explain the correlated functional status among segregating V segments, but an unknown experimental factor could not be ruled out.

The rearrangement joined TRBV21-1 to TRBJ2-1; TRBD1 was called by the table and not checked on the DNA. TRBV21-1 is a pseudogene locus. The clonotype was recovered from a man aged 50-59 years in good health and CMV-seropositive. The sample taken for sequencing was PBMCs. In nucleotides, the sequence is TGTGCCAGCAGCAAAGTGAAAGGGACAGGGGGCCTCAGCTCCTACAATGAGCAGTTCTTC. This codes for CASSKVKGTGGLSSYNEQFF.